The 22 T cell receptor beta chains presented below share a single source sample, sequenced in a study of shared clonotypes between healthy human individuals. Data came from immunoSEQ multiplex PCR; TCRdb stores just in-frame clones and leaves some out. The table includes roughly 1,600,000 clones, 98% detected once. The source material was naive CD4+ T cells sorted from blood. The subset: CD45RA+ positively selected. The source of these receptors is a man under 40 in good health.

The chain uses TRBV30 and TRBJ1-1; D is uncertain. The CDR3 contains 13 residues. The V end was cut by 0 bases, the J end by 4 bases, with 9 bases between. Germline CDR1 reads GTSNPN; CDR2 reads SVGIG (reference sequence). CDR3 loop: CAWSVPLGTEAFF. Written as DNA, the CDR3 is TGTGCCTGGAGTGTACCGCTGGGCACTGAAGCTTTCTTT.

This chain links TRBV18 with TRBJ2-7; TRBD1 matches 8 bases. CDR1 and CDR2 (germline): KGHSH, LQKENI. This CDR3 has 14 amino acids. Trimming removed 5 bases from V and 6 bases from J; junction bases left unmatched: 9. CDR3 protein: CASSAAGTGTEQYF. As DNA, the CDR3 is TGTGCCAGCTCAGCTGCCGGGACAGGTACCGAGCAGTACTTC. Supplemented by reference TRBV18 and TRBJ2-7, the full variable domain reads NAGVMQNPRHLVRRRGQEARLRCSPMKGHSHVYWYRQLPEEGLKFMVYLQKENIIDESGMPKERFSAEFPKEGPSILRIQQVVRGDSAAYFCASSAAGTGTEQYFGPGTRLTVT.

This clone was seen once. The chain's CDR3 is CASSVTENTEAFF. CDR3 DNA: TGTGCCAGCAGCGTTACAGAGAACACTGAAGCTTTCTTT. The chain couples TRBV5-4 to TRBJ1-1; D gene unclear. Germline CDR1 SGHNT, CDR2 YYREEE (reference sequence). CDR3 length: 13 amino acids. V lost 4 bases and J 1 base, leaving 8 bases between the germline ends.

CDR3 nucleotides: TGTGCCAGCAGCCAAGGACAGGGGGAAGAGACCCAGTACTTC. The encoded protein is CASSQGQGEETQYF. V and J are TRBV9 and TRBJ2-5; 10 bases are a match to TRBD1. CDR1 and CDR2 from the germline V gene are SGDLS and YYNGEE. V was pared by 4 bases and J by 3 bases, with 3 bases of the junction left unmatched. This CDR3 has 14 amino acids.

Only one count was recorded for this clone. This rearrangement joins TRBV18 to TRBJ1-2; 7 positions match TRBD1. V shed 0 bases, J shed 3 bases, and the junction held 7 bases outside the gene matches. Germline V CDR1 and CDR2: KGHSH, LQKENI. The CDR3 covers 16 residues. In nucleotides, the CDR3 is TGTGCCAGCTCACCACCCTCGCGTGGGACAGACTATGGCTACACCTTC. Translated, it gives CASSPPSRGTDYGYTF. Complete variable domain (other parts from reference TRBV18 and TRBJ1-2): NAGVMQNPRHLVRRRGQEARLRCSPMKGHSHVYWYRQLPEEGLKFMVYLQKENIIDESGMPKERFSAEFPKEGPSILRIQQVVRGDSAAYFCASSPPSRGTDYGYTFGSGTRLTVV.

The rearrangement links TRBV5-4 to TRBJ2-1, with TRBD1 matching 10 bases. In germline, CDR1 is SGHNT, CDR2 YYREEE (reference sequence). The CDR3 extends over 15 amino acids. After removal of 4 bases from V and 6 bases from J, the junction contained 7 bases not matched to a gene. Here the CDR3 DNA reads TGTGCCAGCAGCCGGAGGGACAGGGGACTCAATGAGCAGTTCTTC. As protein: CASSRRDRGLNEQFF.

The chain combines TRBV10-3 with TRBJ1-5; no clear D. With 2 bases removed from V and 9 bases from J, the gap between germline ends came to 8 bases. This CDR3 is 12 amino acids long. Germline values: CDR1 ENHRY, CDR2 SYGVKD. The chain's CDR3 is CAISEDPGPQHF. CDR3 nucleotide sequence: TGTGCCATCAGTGAGGACCCAGGGCCCCAGCATTTT.

The V and J genes are TRBV30 and TRBJ2-3; D is ambiguous. CDR1 is GTSNPN and CDR2 is SVGIG in the germline V gene (reference sequence). Deletions cut 3 bases from V and 0 bases from J, with 10 bases between. This CDR3 is built from 14 residues. CDR3 protein: CAWSAKGSTDTQYF. The CDR3, as DNA: TGTGCCTGGAGCGCCAAGGGTAGCACAGATACGCAGTATTTT.

The chain joins TRBV7-3 to TRBJ2-1; 15 bases match TRBD2. V lost 5 bases to trimming and J lost 7 bases; unmatched junction nucleotides: 9. The CDR3 extends over 17 amino acids. Germline CDR1 reads SGHTA; CDR2 reads FQGTGA. The CDR3 region is CASSPGLAGGPVNEQFF. CDR3 coding DNA: TGTGCCAGCAGCCCCGGACTAGCGGGAGGGCCGGTTAATGAGCAGTTCTTC. Together with reference TRBV7-3 and TRBJ2-1, the CDR3 gives the full variable domain: GAGVSQTPSNKVTEKGKYVELRCDPISGHTALYWYRQSLGQGPEFLIYFQGTGAADDSGLPNDRFFAVRPEGSVSTLKIQRTERGDSAVYLCASSPGLAGGPVNEQFFGPGTRLTVL.

The chain combines TRBV10-3 with TRBJ2-7, with TRBD2 identical over 13 bases. Trimming cost V 5 bases and J 4 bases; bases outside gene matches: 14. This CDR3 comprises 18 residues. Per germline, CDR1 ENHRY and CDR2 SYGVKD. The CDR3 region is CAISFTSGRARGGYEQYF. The CDR3 coding sequence is TGTGCCATCAGTTTCACTAGCGGGAGGGCCAGGGGAGGGTACGAGCAGTACTTC.

The J gene is TRBJ2-1, the V gene TRBV4-2, with 10 bases matching TRBD2. The CDR3 contains 18 residues. Germline loops: CDR1 LGHNA, CDR2 YNFKEQ. V lost 1 base to trimming and J lost 5 bases; unmatched junction nucleotides: 11. CDR3 bases: TGTGCCAGCAGCCAAGTTAGGAAGCAACTAGCGGGAAACAATGAGCAGTTCTTC. It yields the protein CASSQVRKQLAGNNEQFF.

Of note for this clone: Relative to the germline gene, one junction end is altered; a read error may explain this. V and J are TRBV7-7 and TRBJ2-3; D is undetermined. Germline CDR1 SSHAT, CDR2 FNYEAQ (reference sequence). The CDR3 is 14 residues long. In DNA, the CDR3 is TGTGCTAGCAGCTCACAATTTGCCACGGATACGCAGTATTTT. As protein: CASSSQFATDTQYF. Supplemented by reference TRBV7-7 and TRBJ2-3, the full variable domain reads GAGVSQSPRYKVTKRGQDVTLRCDPISSHATLYWYQQALGQGPEFLTYFNYEAQPDKSGLPSDRFSAERPEGSISTLTIQRTEQRDSAMYRCASSSQFATDTQYFGPGTRLTVL.

V usage is TRBV30 and J usage is TRBJ2-1; 10 bases fit TRBD2. The V segment lost 1 base and the J segment 2 bases; nucleotides outside the gene matches: 2. The CDR3 loop spans 15 amino acids. CDR1 and CDR2 from the germline V gene are GTSNPN and SVGIG (reference sequence). DNA of the CDR3: TGTGCCTGGAGTGCACTAGCGGGACCCTACAATGAGCAGTTCTTC. Translation gives CAWSALAGPYNEQFF.

The gene calls are TRBV30 and TRBJ1-5, with 9 nucleotides matching TRBD1. J gave up 7 bases and V 0 bases, and 10 bases lay outside the gene matches. The CDR3 runs 16 residues. Germline assignment: CDR1 GTSNPN and CDR2 SVGIG (reference sequence). The CDR3 DNA reads as TGTGCCTGGAGTGTACTGGACAGGGGACGAGGACAGCCCCAGCATTTT. This gives the protein CAWSVLDRGRGQPQHF. The complete variable domain, with remaining parts taken from reference TRBV30 and TRBJ1-5, reads SQTIHQWPATLVQPVGSPLSLECTVEGTSNPNLYWYRQAAGRGLQLLFYSVGIGQISSEVPQNLSASRPQDRQFILSSKKLLLSDSGFYLCAWSVLDRGRGQPQHFGDGTRLSIL.

Written as DNA, the CDR3 is TGTGCCAGCAGCGTAGTCAAGGGGGGTTACAATGAGCAGTTCTTC. It translates to CASSVVKGGYNEQFF. The gene calls are TRBV9 and TRBJ2-1, with D perhaps given as TRBD1 or TRBD2 (6 bases each). The germline V gene has CDR1 SGDLS and CDR2 YYNGEE. The V end was cut by 0 bases, the J end by 4 bases, with 11 bases between. The CDR3 is 15 amino acids. Variable domain in full (rest from reference TRBV9 and TRBJ2-1): DSGVTQTPKHLITATGQRVTLRCSPRSGDLSVYWYQQSLDQGLQFLIQYYNGEERAKGNILERFSAQQFPDLHSELNLSSLELGDSALYFCASSVVKGGYNEQFFGPGTRLTVL.

V is TRBV28 and J is TRBJ2-4; weak D call: TRBD1 (6 bases). V lost 8 bases and J lost 7, with 12 bases in between. The germline V gene has CDR1 MDHEN and CDR2 SYDVKM. The CDR3 spans 12 residues. CDR3 protein: CASGGRVNIQYF. In nucleotides, the CDR3 is TGTGCCAGCGGGGGCAGGGTGAACATTCAGTACTTC.

This clone turned up a few times. The DNA of the CDR3 is TGTGCCAGTAGTATCACCAGCGGGTTCTCCGGGGAGCTGTTTTTT. Its protein product is CASSITSGFSGELFF. The chain carries TRBV19 and TRBJ2-2, with D possibly TRBD2 on 6 matching bases. The CDR3 loop spans 15 amino acids. Germline assignment: CDR1 LNHDA and CDR2 SQIVND (reference sequence). The V and J ends lost 3 bases and 6 bases respectively, with 14 bases between them.

The chain recombines TRBV11-1 with TRBJ1-1; TRBD1 might be the D (6 bases). V was trimmed by 0 bases and J by 1 base, leaving 15 bases between them. The CDR3 spans 17 residues. Germline V gene data show CDR1 as SGHAT and CDR2 as FQDESV (reference sequence). The CDR3 nucleotides are TGTGCCAGCAGCTTAGCCCCGGATTGGGGGCCGAACACTGAAGCTTTCTTT. This gives the protein CASSLAPDWGPNTEAFF.

The chain couples TRBV19 to TRBJ2-3; D might be TRBD2 (6 bases). Trimming took 6 bases from V and 3 from J, leaving 13 bases between them. Germline CDR1 is LNHDA and CDR2 is SQIVND (reference sequence). The CDR3 consists of 14 residues. The CDR3 region is CASRNPGGTDTQYF. In DNA form, the CDR3 reads TGTGCCAGTAGGAATCCTGGGGGGACAGATACGCAGTATTTT.

The J gene is TRBJ2-1, the V gene TRBV30, with 8 bases matching TRBD2. The V gene end was trimmed by 8 bases and the J gene end by 6 bases; junction bases not matched to a gene: 12. This CDR3 is 14 amino acids long. Germline V gene data show CDR1 as GTSNPN and CDR2 as SVGIG (reference sequence). This CDR3 is CARAGGLQPNEQFF. As DNA, the CDR3 is TGTGCCCGGGCGGGGGGCTTACAACCCAATGAGCAGTTCTTC.

Regarding this clone: Sequence at one end of the junction differs from germline and may be a read error. The rearrangement links TRBV5-1 to TRBJ1-1, with D hard to call. Germline V CDR1 and CDR2: SGHRS, YFSETQ. The CDR3 spans 13 residues. The CDR3: CASTLEGNTEAFF. Here the CDR3 DNA reads TGCGCCAGCACCTTGGAGGGGAACACTGAAGCTTTCTTT.

The CDR3 loop is CAIRQGGSTDTQYF. The CDR3, as DNA: TGTGCCATTCGACAGGGGGGGAGCACAGATACGCAGTATTTT. This chain joins TRBV10-3 and TRBJ2-3; 9 bases map to TRBD1. The V and J ends lost 9 bases and 0 bases, in that order; junction bases with no gene match: 4. The CDR3 is made up of 14 amino acids. Germline V gene lookup returns CDR1 ENHRY and CDR2 SYGVKD.